The T cell receptor beta chain under discussion was sequenced for a study of blood T cell repertoires in COVID-19. The overall study: Samples of COVID-19 (acute and convalescent) were obtained from the United States, Italy and Spain.

Measured with immunoSEQ multiplex PCR; TCRdb has only the in-frame clones, and not every one. This table has some 140,000 clones, approximately 87% appearing once. The CDR3 length is 16 residues. The ends were cut back, 0 bases at V and 6 bases at J, with 15 bases in the middle. Germline lookup yields CDR1 MGHRA and CDR2 YSYEKL. The specimen was peripheral blood. The V and J genes are TRBV4-1 and TRBJ1-5, with a tentative D call TRBD1 (5 bases). The sequence derives from a man between 65 and 79 years old with active COVID-19. CDR3 sequence (DNA): TGCGCCAGCAGCCAAGATCGGATGCAGGGAGGTCAGCCCCAGCATTTT. Its protein product is CASSQDRMQGGQPQHF.